This TCR beta chain was obtained from a study of lymphopenia after photon versus proton radiotherapy (dated by TCRdb to between 2017 and 2020). About the investigation overall: Photon and proton radiation therapy were compared by the study for their immunological effects in patients with gastrointestinal tumors who developed high-grade lymphopenia. The study was designed to characterize how the impact on the immune system differs between the two radiation modalities. The cohort included approximately 18 patients with gastrointestinal tumors who developed lymphopenia after receiving either photon or proton therapy.

Trimming removed 5 bases from V and 1 base from J, leaving 9 bases between the germline ends. From cysteine to phenylalanine, the CDR3 is 14 amino acids long. The read is trimmed to its CDR3 DNA, 42 bases read in frame from base 1. Via the germline V gene (reference sequence), CDR1 is SEHNR and CDR2 FQNEAQ. This clone has just a few counts. It lacks a known antigen. No much larger clonotype is one base removed from it; base qualities were not supplied. Study-wide findings and limitations: During treatment, patients who received photon therapy lost naive T cells and TCR diversity and gained effector/memory populations, whereas patients who received proton therapy remained relatively stable. After the lymphocyte count nadir, repertoires from photon-treated patients showed oligoclonal expansion, particularly of CD8+ Temra cells, and this expansion drove the decline in diversity. Across the cohort, a larger post-nadir drop in TCR diversity was inversely correlated with overall survival time among patients who died. The survival association was assessed only in patients who died, and better survival with proton therapy was presented by the authors as a possibility rather than a demonstrated result.

The library was built by means of the immunoSEQ multiplex PCR assay. T cell repertoires were profiled with deep sequencing of rearranged TCR beta loci together with multiparametric flow cytometry. Held by TCRdb, this immuneACCESS table contains in-frame sequences only and omits some clones. Under half of the omission traces to an unresolved V gene where checked; the cause of the rest is unknown. This sample is represented by fewer than 35,000 clones; 80% to 90% of them were singletons. The ten largest make up 6% to 8.5% of the sample. The chain joins TRBV7-9 to TRBJ1-3; the D gene cannot be resolved reliably. The sequence came from a woman aged 70-85 years with pancreatic cancer. Some clones in this sample may be carry-over from other donors' samples. Sequenced material: peripheral blood, taken from a patient treated with proton-based radiotherapy. The CDR3 loop reads CASSHIESGNTIYF. The nucleotide sequence is TGTGCCAGCAGCCATATAGAATCTGGAAACACCATATATTTT.